One sample yielded the 10 T cell receptor beta chains listed below, sequenced in a study of blood T cell repertoires in COVID-19. Some clones are missing from TCRdb's copy, which holds only in-frame ones; the method was immunoSEQ multiplex PCR. Of around 160,000 clones in the sample, roughly four fifths were seen once. The sample was peripheral blood. The receptors were sampled from a human donor with acute or convalescent COVID-19. The donor label of this sample is uncertain.

This chain connects TRBV9 to TRBJ1-2, with D hard to call. V dropped 4 bases and J dropped 4 bases, with 11 bases sitting between them. CDR3 length: 13 residues. Germline CDR1 and CDR2: SGDLS and YYNGEE. DNA of the CDR3: TGTGCCAGCAGCCCCCGTGGAGGCTATGGCTACACCTTC. Translation gives CASSPRGGYGYTF.

The rearrangement links TRBV25-1 to TRBJ1-2; D is ambiguous. Germline CDR1 and CDR2: MGHDK and SYGVNS. This CDR3 comprises 13 residues. V was trimmed by 3 bases and J by 5 bases, leaving 10 bases between them. CDR3 bases: TGTGCCAGCAGTGAGGAGGCCCCTTATGGCTACACCTTC. Encoded protein: CASSEEAPYGYTF.

This clone has only a few counts. This chain joins TRBV7-2 and TRBJ1-1; D remains ambiguous. The CDR3 loop spans 14 amino acids. Germline V gives CDR1 SGHTA, CDR2 FQGNSA. V was clipped by 2 bases and J by 2 bases, with 9 bases between them. The CDR3 DNA sequence: TGTGCCAGCAGCTTAATGCGCATTAACACTGAAGCTTTCTTT. The encoded protein is CASSLMRINTEAFF.

This chain links TRBV9 with TRBJ2-1; TRBD1 might be the D (5 bases). This CDR3 has 14 residues. The V end lost 3 bases, the J end lost 12 bases, and 19 bases lay between the germline ends. Germline V gene data show CDR1 as SGDLS and CDR2 as YYNGEE. For the CDR3, the DNA is TGTGCCAGCAGCGGAAAGGGAACAAGTCAGGGGCAGTTCTTC. As protein: CASSGKGTSQGQFF.

This chain joins TRBV29-1 and TRBJ1-2; no firm D call. CDR3 length: 13 amino acids. V dropped 4 bases and J dropped 2 bases, with 11 bases sitting between them. Germline V gene lookup returns CDR1 SQVTM and CDR2 ANQGSEA. The CDR3: CSVGQERNYGYTF. The CDR3 DNA is TGCAGCGTTGGCCAGGAGCGGAACTATGGCTACACCTTC.

The chain has TRBV18 and TRBJ2-5, with TRBD1 matching 9 bases. The CDR3 totals 15 residues. The trim removed 3 bases at V and 3 bases at J, leaving 5 bases unmatched. Germline CDR1 is KGHSH and CDR2 is LQKENI. CDR3 in DNA: TGTGCCAGCTCACCGCAGAGGACAGGGGAAGAGACCCAGTACTTC. It translates to CASSPQRTGEETQYF.

This clone came up a few times. The chain combines TRBV5-4 with TRBJ2-1, with TRBD2 matching 11 bases. The CDR3 runs to 15 residues. The junction had 4 bases not matched to a gene; V was cut back by 2 bases and J by 6 bases. Germline lookup yields CDR1 SGHNT and CDR2 YYREEE (reference sequence). The CDR3 spells CASSLDSGGANEQFF. Written as DNA, the CDR3 is TGTGCCAGCAGCTTAGATAGCGGGGGGGCCAATGAGCAGTTCTTC.

The chain links TRBV6-6 to TRBJ1-1; 9 bases are shared with TRBD1. Unmatched junction bases numbered 7, after V lost 5 bases and J lost 0 bases. This CDR3 spans 16 amino acids. The germline CDR1 and CDR2 sequences are MNHNY and SVGAGI (reference sequence). The CDR3 DNA reads as TGTGCCAGCAGTCGAGGACAGGGGTTCATGAACACTGAAGCTTTCTTT. This gives the protein CASSRGQGFMNTEAFF.

The chain uses TRBV5-1 and TRBJ1-4, with 10 bases fitting TRBD1. V gave up 5 bases and J gave up 8 bases; unmatched junction bases: 6. The length of the CDR3 is 14 residues. Germline lookup yields CDR1 SGHRS and CDR2 YFSETQ. The DNA of the CDR3 is TGCGCCAGCAGTCCAGACAGGGGGCACGAAAAACTGTTTTTT. This codes for CASSPDRGHEKLFF.

The V call is TRBV5-1, the J call TRBJ2-3; 7 nucleotides align to TRBD1. V was pared by 4 bases and J by 0 bases, with 8 bases of the junction left unmatched. The germline gives CDR1 SGHRS, CDR2 YFSETQ. There are 16 residues in the CDR3. CDR3: CASSRFPGQSTDTQYF. Written as DNA, the CDR3 is TGCGCCAGCAGCCGATTTCCGGGACAGAGCACAGATACGCAGTATTTT. Full variable domain (remainder filled in from reference TRBV5-1 and TRBJ2-3): KAGVTQTPRYLIKTRGQQVTLSCSPISGHRSVSWYQQTPGQGLQFLFEYFSETQRNKGNFPGRFSGRQFSNSRSEMNVSTLELGDSALYLCASSRFPGQSTDTQYFGPGTRLTVL.